The present T cell receptor (beta chain) was sequenced within a study of healthy donors' naive CD4 and CD8 T cells. Starting from about 0.55 ug of total RNA, TCR libraries were made with linear amplification. TCRdb independently ran MiXCR on the reads; one entry per CDR3 protein. In the table there are around 180,000 distinct CDR3 sequences, 65% to 80% of which are singletons. The CDR3 contains 15 residues. Trimming took 8 bases from V and 6 from J, leaving 22 bases between them. Germline assignment: CDR1 LNHDA and CDR2 SQIVND (reference sequence). Sorting defined naive CD4+ as CD4+CD8-CD45RO-CD45RA+ and naive CD8+ as CD8+CD4-CD45RA+CD27bright.

The TCR was taken from a pool of human donors in good health; the sample pools cells from several healthy donors. The source material was naive CD4+ and CD8+ T cells sorted from blood, pooled from several donors. V usage is TRBV19 and J usage is TRBJ1-2; D perhaps matches TRBD1 (5 bases). The CDR3 here is CASEGLADPRDGYTF. The CDR3 DNA reads TGTGCCAGTGAGGGACTGGCCGATCCTAGGGATGGCTACACCTTC.